Below are 12 T cell receptor beta chains sequenced from a single sample in a study of shared clonotypes between healthy human individuals. Assay used: immunoSEQ multiplex PCR; TCRdb lists only in-frame clones, some missing. Among a few million clones, approximately 92% were seen once, and the ten largest hold 0.11% to 0.15%. The sequencing sample was made of naive CD4+ T cells sorted from blood. Subset given: CD45RA+ positively selected. All receptors come from a man between 18 and 29 years old in good health.

The chain combines TRBV7-8 with TRBJ2-7, with 12 bases fitting TRBD2. Germline-derived CDR1 and CDR2 are SGHVS and FQNEAQ. The CDR3 loop spans 17 amino acids. The J segment lost 4 bases and the V segment lost 1 base, leaving 8 bases of the junction unmatched. CDR3 residues: CASSLGLAGVASYEQYF. CDR3 DNA sequence: TGTGCCAGCAGCTTAGGACTAGCGGGAGTCGCTAGTTACGAGCAGTACTTC.

The chain couples TRBV10-3 to TRBJ1-1; D gene unclear. The CDR3 extends over 13 amino acids. Trimming cost V 3 bases and J 0 bases, with 5 bases left between them. Germline V CDR1 and CDR2: ENHRY, SYGVKD. The CDR3 spells CAISDDLNTEAFF. DNA for the CDR3: TGTGCCATCAGTGATGACCTGAACACTGAAGCTTTCTTT.

The chain has TRBV28 and TRBJ1-1, with TRBD1 as a possible D gene (6 bases). The V end was cut by 5 bases, the J end by 1 base, with 20 bases between. This CDR3 comprises 17 residues. CDR1 and CDR2 from the germline V gene are MDHEN and SYDVKM. The CDR3 protein is CASSLVTGSRGNTEAFF. The CDR3 DNA follows: TGTGCCAGCAGTCTCGTGACAGGTTCGCGTGGGAACACTGAAGCTTTCTTT.

The chain recombines TRBV7-9 with TRBJ1-4; possible D gene TRBD1, 6 bases. The V gene lost 4 bases and the J gene lost 6 bases, with 12 bases spanning the gap. The germline V gene encodes CDR1 SEHNR and CDR2 FQNEAQ (reference sequence). The CDR3 covers 14 residues. The DNA of the CDR3 is TGTGCCAGCAGCTGGCAAGGGGGGGATGAAAAACTGTTTTTT. Amino acids: CASSWQGGDEKLFF. Using reference TRBV7-9 and TRBJ1-4 for the parts outside the CDR3, the full variable domain is DTGVSQNPRHKITKRGQNVTFRCDPISEHNRLYWYRQTLGQGPEFLTYFQNEAQLEKSRLLSDRFSAERPKGSFSTLEIQRTEQGDSAMYLCASSWQGGDEKLFFGSGTQLSVL.

The chain joins TRBV6-6 to TRBJ1-5; D may be TRBD1 (5 bases). CDR3 length: 13 residues. Germline CDR1 and CDR2: MNHNY and SVGAGI (reference sequence). The V end lost 6 bases, the J end lost 5 bases, and 11 bases lay between the germline ends. The CDR3 is CASRGRKDQPQHF. In DNA form, the CDR3 reads TGTGCCAGCAGGGGGCGAAAGGATCAGCCCCAGCATTTT.

The CDR3: CASSLVRDQPQHF. The DNA of the CDR3 is TGTGCCAGTAGCCTAGTCCGAGATCAGCCCCAGCATTTT. This chain connects TRBV19 to TRBJ1-5; the D is unclear. Trimming left V 6 bases short and J 5 bases short, with 11 bases between. From germline, CDR1 is LNHDA and CDR2 SQIVND (reference sequence). The CDR3 is 13 residues long. Together with reference TRBV19 and TRBJ1-5, the CDR3 gives the full variable domain: DGGITQSPKYLFRKEGQNVTLSCEQNLNHDAMYWYRQDPGQGLRLIYYSQIVNDFQKGDIAEGYSVSREKKESFPLTVTSAQKNPTAFYLCASSLVRDQPQHFGDGTRLSIL.

The chain employs TRBV7-9 and TRBJ2-3; 8 nucleotides line up with TRBD1. CDR1 is SEHNR, CDR2 FQNEAQ, per germline (reference sequence). This CDR3 is built from 15 residues. V dropped 5 bases and J dropped 4; count of bases not matched to a gene: 8. The CDR3 is CASSQDRAPPDTQYF. The CDR3 DNA reads as TGTGCCAGCAGCCAGGACAGGGCCCCCCCAGATACGCAGTATTTT.

V is TRBV10-1 and J is TRBJ2-7, with 11 bases that match TRBD2. CDR1 is WNHNN, CDR2 SYGVQD, per germline (reference sequence). Losses at the gene ends were 3 bases for V and 4 bases for J; bases not matched to a gene: 8. The CDR3 has 16 amino acids. CDR3 bases: TGCGCCAGCAGTGAATTGGCTAGCGGGGGGCCGTACGAGCAGTACTTC. Translating it yields CASSELASGGPYEQYF.

V usage is TRBV7-8 and J usage is TRBJ2-5, with 10 bases lining up with TRBD2. Germline values: CDR1 SGHVS, CDR2 FQNEAQ. The V gene end was trimmed by 3 bases and the J gene end by 7 bases; junction bases not matched to a gene: 8. The CDR3 is 15 residues long. The CDR3 DNA is TGTGCCAGCAGCTTCGGACTAGCGGCTCTGGGGACCCAGTACTTC. Translated: CASSFGLAALGTQYF.

Comment on this clone: This sample also contains other DNA sequences that code for the same CDR3. The chain is built from TRBV6-5 and TRBJ2-2; TRBD2 agrees at 9 bases. Germline V gives CDR1 MNHEY, CDR2 SVGAGI. V dropped 4 bases and J dropped 5; count of bases not matched to a gene: 5. The CDR3 is 15 residues long. This CDR3 reads CASSLAGVGTGELFF. Here the CDR3 DNA reads TGTGCCAGCAGTTTAGCGGGAGTGGGTACCGGGGAGCTGTTTTTT.

This chain joins TRBV28 and TRBJ1-2; D not certain. Per germline, CDR1 MDHEN and CDR2 SYDVKM. The CDR3 extends over 12 amino acids. The V end lost 6 bases, the J end lost 3 bases, and 8 bases lay between the germline ends. Written as DNA, the CDR3 is TGTGCCAGCAGCATAAGCCACTATGGCTACACCTTC. Translated: CASSISHYGYTF.

This sequence joins TRBV5-1 and TRBJ1-5, with D uncertain. Per germline, CDR1 SGHRS and CDR2 YFSETQ. V lost 7 bases and J lost 6, with 5 bases in between. There are 10 residues in the CDR3. This CDR3 is CASPPQPQHF. In DNA form, the CDR3 reads TGCGCCAGCCCCCCTCAGCCCCAGCATTTT.